The 6 T cell receptor beta chains listed next were all sequenced from one sample in a study of shared clonotypes between healthy human individuals. Sequenced by immunoSEQ multiplex PCR; TCRdb stores in-frame clones only, minus some. The table has a few million clones, more than 80% seen once. Sequenced: naive CD4+ T cells sorted from blood. As for subset: CD45RA+ positively selected. The receptor set was obtained from a man in his late teens or twenties in good health.

V is TRBV7-2 and J is TRBJ1-2, with D perhaps TRBD1 (6 bases). Germline assignment: CDR1 SGHTA and CDR2 FQGNSA. V lost 5 bases, J lost 6 bases, and 22 bases lay in between. The CDR3 has 16 residues. CDR3 amino acids: CASSSRDTVTTNGYTF. As DNA, the CDR3 is TGTGCCAGCAGCAGCCGGGACACGGTAACGACCAATGGCTACACCTTC.

Only a few counts were recorded for this clone. The V and J genes are TRBV4-1 and TRBJ1-5; 7 bases line up with TRBD1. CDR1 and CDR2 from the germline V gene are MGHRA and YSYEKL. V lost 5 bases to trimming and J lost 5 bases; unmatched junction nucleotides: 9. This CDR3 region has 15 residues. CDR3: CASSKTGDTDQPQHF. In DNA form, the CDR3 reads TGCGCCAGCAGCAAAACAGGGGATACGGATCAGCCCCAGCATTTT.

This clone appeared once. V is TRBV6-1 and J is TRBJ2-1; 7 bases are shared with TRBD2. Germline assignment: CDR1 MNHNS and CDR2 SASEGT. The CDR3 spans 15 residues. With 3 bases clipped from V and 2 bases from J, the junction kept 4 bases outside the gene matches. This CDR3 reads CASSDSGGTYNEQFF. As DNA, the CDR3 is TGTGCCAGCAGTGATTCCGGGGGGACCTACAATGAGCAGTTCTTC.

The chain carries TRBV19 and TRBJ2-5; 9 bases align to TRBD2. With 5 bases clipped from V and 5 bases from J, the junction kept 12 bases outside the gene matches. This CDR3 has 16 amino acids. Germline CDR1 LNHDA, CDR2 SQIVND (reference sequence). The CDR3 DNA is TGTGCCAGTAGTCTAGGCGGGAGCGGGGGGCGGGAGACCCAGTACTTC. It encodes CASSLGGSGGRETQYF.

The chain uses TRBV28 and TRBJ2-7; no clear D gene. CDR3 length: 14 residues. V was clipped by 1 base and J by 3 bases, with 10 bases between them. The V gene's germline CDR1 is MDHEN and CDR2 SYDVKM. The CDR3, as DNA: TGTGCCAGCAGTTTATTCGGGCAGGACTACGAGCAGTACTTC. Its protein product is CASSLFGQDYEQYF.

V gene TRBV9 combines with J gene TRBJ1-2; TRBD1 aligns across 8 bases. CDR3 length: 14 residues. CDR1 is SGDLS and CDR2 is YYNGEE in the germline V gene. The trim removed 4 bases at V and 7 bases at J, leaving 9 bases unmatched. The DNA of the CDR3 is TGTGCCAGCAGCCCAACGGACAGGGAGGGTGGCTACACCTTC. Residues: CASSPTDREGGYTF.